Following are 4 T cell receptor beta chains from one sample sequenced in a study of blood T cell repertoires in COVID-19. TCRdb's table, derived via immunoSEQ multiplex PCR, lists solely in-frame clones and lacks some. The repertoire holds roughly 130,000 clones, with 70% to 90% as singletons. The sample was peripheral blood. All receptors come from a woman aged 55-70 years with acute or convalescent COVID-19.

The rearrangement links TRBV6-2 or TRBV6-3 to TRBJ2-1, with D unresolved. Germline values: CDR1 MNHEY, CDR2 SVGEGT. The V gene lost 5 bases and the J gene lost 7 bases, with 24 bases spanning the gap. CDR3 size: 17 residues. As DNA, the CDR3 is TGTGCCAGCAGTCCCCTCGCGAGTCTCCCCAAAATGAATGAGCAGTTCTTC. Translation gives CASSPLASLPKMNEQFF.

The chain joins TRBV2 to TRBJ1-1, with 7 bases fitting TRBD1. The CDR3 covers 16 residues. The germline gives CDR1 SNHLY, CDR2 FYNNEI. After removal of 6 bases from V and 1 base from J, the junction contained 11 bases not matched to a gene. CDR3 DNA sequence: TGTGCCAGCAGAGACATTCAGGGACAGAGGAACACTGAAGCTTTCTTT. Its protein is CASRDIQGQRNTEAFF.

The V call is TRBV27, the J call TRBJ2-1; the D gene is possibly TRBD2 (5 bases). The CDR3 consists of 17 residues. V was cut by 6 bases and J by 0 bases, with 18 bases left in between. CDR1 is MNHEY and CDR2 is SMNVEV in the germline V gene (reference sequence). The CDR3 DNA reads TGTGCCAGCAGCCTATTTTCAGTGGGGAGCTCCTACAATGAGCAGTTCTTC. As protein: CASSLFSVGSSYNEQFF.

The rearrangement links TRBV28 to TRBJ2-7; 9 bases fit TRBD1. Trimming at V came to 6 bases and at J to 7 bases, leaving 10 bases not matched to a gene. The CDR3 has 14 amino acids. Germline CDR1 is MDHEN and CDR2 is SYDVKM. The CDR3 region is CASRPRDRAWEQYV. The DNA of the CDR3 is TGTGCCAGCAGGCCAAGGGACAGGGCGTGGGAGCAGTACGTC.